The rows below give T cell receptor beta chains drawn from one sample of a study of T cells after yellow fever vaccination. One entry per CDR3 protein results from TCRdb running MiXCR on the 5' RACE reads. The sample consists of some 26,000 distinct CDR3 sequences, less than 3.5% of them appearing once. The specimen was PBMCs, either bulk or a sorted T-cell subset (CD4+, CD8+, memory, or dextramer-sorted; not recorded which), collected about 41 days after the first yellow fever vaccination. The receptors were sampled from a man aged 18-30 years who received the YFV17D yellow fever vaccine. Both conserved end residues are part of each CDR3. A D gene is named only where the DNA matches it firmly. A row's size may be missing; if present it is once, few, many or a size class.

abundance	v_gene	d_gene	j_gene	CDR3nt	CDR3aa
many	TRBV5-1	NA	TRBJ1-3	TGCGCCAGCAGCTTGGGAGAGAGCTCTGGAAACACCATATATTTT	CASSLGESSGNTIYF
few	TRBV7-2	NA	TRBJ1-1	TGTGCCAGCAGCAGACAAGGGGTATACGCTGAAGCTTTCTTT	CASSRQGVYAEAFF
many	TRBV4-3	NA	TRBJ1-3	TGCGCCAGCAGCCAGGGTTATTTCGGGCTTTCTGGAAACACCATATATTTT	CASSQGYFGLSGNTIYF
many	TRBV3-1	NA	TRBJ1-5	TGTGCCAGCAGCCAAGATAGGATCAATCAGCCCCAGCATTTT	CASSQDRINQPQHF
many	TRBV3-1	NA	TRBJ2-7	TGTGCCAGCAGCCAAGTTCCGGCCTCCTACGAGCAGTACTTC	CASSQVPASYEQYF
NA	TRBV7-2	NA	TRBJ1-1	TGTGCCAGCAGCCCCCGGGCAGGCACTGAAGCTTTCTTT	CASSPRAGTEAFF
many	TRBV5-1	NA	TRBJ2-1	TGCGCCAGCAGTGTCGGCAGCTCCTACAATGAGCAGTTCTTC	CASSVGSSYNEQFF
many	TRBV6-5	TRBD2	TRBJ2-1	TGTGCCAGCAGAGGACTAGCGGGGGGGCCCCGCGTCAATGAGCAGTTCTTC	CASRGLAGGPRVNEQFF
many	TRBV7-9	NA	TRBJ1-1	TGTGCCATAAGAGGGGAGGGGACTGAAGCTTTCTTT	CAIRGEGTEAFF
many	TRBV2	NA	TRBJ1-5	TGTGCCAGCAGTTTTACAGGGATATATCAGCCCCAGCATTTT	CASSFTGIYQPQHF
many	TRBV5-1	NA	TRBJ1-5	TGCGCCAGCAGCTTGGGGGCAGATTTGCAGCCCCAGCATTTT	CASSLGADLQPQHF
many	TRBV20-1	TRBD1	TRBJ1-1	TGCAGTGCTAGAGATGGGGCAGGGGGCGAGAGAACTGAAGCTTTCTTT	CSARDGAGGERTEAFF
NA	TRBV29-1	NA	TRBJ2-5	TGCCGCGTTTGGATCCAAGAGACCCAGCACTTC	CRVWIQETQHF
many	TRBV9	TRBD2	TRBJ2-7	TGTGCCAGCAGCCGGACTAGCGAGGGTTTCTACGAGCAGTACTTC	CASSRTSEGFYEQYF
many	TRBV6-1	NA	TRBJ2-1	TGTGCCAGCACCCAAGTAGCGTACAATGAGCAGTTCTTC	CASTQVAYNEQFF
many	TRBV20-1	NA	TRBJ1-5	TGCAGTGCGGGATACAGGGCAGATAGCAATCAGCCCCAGCATTTT	CSAGYRADSNQPQHF
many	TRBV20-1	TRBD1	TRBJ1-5	TGCAGTGCTAGACTCCACCCCGGACAGGGGATTAATCAGCCCCAGCATTTT	CSARLHPGQGINQPQHF
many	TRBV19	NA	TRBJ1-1	TGTGCCAGTAGTAGTACCGGCGGGAACACTGAAGCTTTCTTT	CASSSTGGNTEAFF
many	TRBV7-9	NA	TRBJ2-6	TGTGCCAGCAGCTTAGCTGGGTCTGGGGCCAACGTCCTGACTTTC	CASSLAGSGANVLTF
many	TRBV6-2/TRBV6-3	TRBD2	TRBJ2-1	TGTGCCAGCAGGGAAACTAGCGGGGGCCCACATGAGCAGTTCTTC	CASRETSGGPHEQFF
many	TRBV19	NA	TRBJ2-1	TGTGCCAGTAGTATCAGCTCCTACAATGAGCAGTTCTTC	CASSISSYNEQFF
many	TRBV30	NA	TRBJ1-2	TGTGCCTGGAGTGTGGAAGCTAACTATGGCTACACCTTC	CAWSVEANYGYTF
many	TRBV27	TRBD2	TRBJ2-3	TGTGCCAGCAGTTTACCTAGCGGGGGGTCAGATACGCAGTATTTT	CASSLPSGGSDTQYF
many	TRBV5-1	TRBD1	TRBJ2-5	TGCGCCAGCACCACAGGACAGGGACGAGAGACCCAGTACTTC	CASTTGQGRETQYF
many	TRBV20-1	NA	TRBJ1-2	TGCAGTGCTAGTTCGGCTTACAACTATGGCTACACCTTC	CSASSAYNYGYTF
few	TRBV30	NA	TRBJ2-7	TGTGCCTGGAGGACAGAGATACACTACGAGCAGTACTTC	CAWRTEIHYEQYF
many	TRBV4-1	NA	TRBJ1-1	TGCGCCAGCAGCCCCTCCGGGGGGAGGACTGAAGCTTTCTTT	CASSPSGGRTEAFF
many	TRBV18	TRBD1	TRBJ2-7	TGTGCCAGCTCACAGGACAGGATACGCGAGCAGTACTTC	CASSQDRIREQYF
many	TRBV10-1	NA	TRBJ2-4	TGCGCCAGCAGTGAGTCAGGGGTAGCCAAAAACATTCAGTACTTC	CASSESGVAKNIQYF
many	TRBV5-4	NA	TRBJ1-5	TGTGCCAGCAGCTTGGCCCCGAATCAGCCCCAGCATTTT	CASSLAPNQPQHF
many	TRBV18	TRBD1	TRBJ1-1	TGTGCCAGCTCACCAACAGGGGAGACTGAAGCTTTCTTT	CASSPTGETEAFF
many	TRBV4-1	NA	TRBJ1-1	TGCGCCAGCAGCCAAGTGGCAGGGAGGGCTTTCTTT	CASSQVAGRAFF
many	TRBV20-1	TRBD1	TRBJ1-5	TGCAGTGCTAGAGCCGACAGGGGACAGCCCCAGCATTTT	CSARADRGQPQHF
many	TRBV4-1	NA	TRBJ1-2	TGCGCCAGCAGCCAAGAGAGAGGGGTTGGGTATGGCTACACCTTC	CASSQERGVGYGYTF
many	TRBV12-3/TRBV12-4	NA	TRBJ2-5	TGTGCCAGCAGTTTTGCCATTCAAGAGACCCAGTACTTC	CASSFAIQETQYF
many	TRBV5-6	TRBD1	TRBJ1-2	TGTGCCAGCAGCTTAGAAGGGACAGGTCGTGACTACACCTTC	CASSLEGTGRDYTF
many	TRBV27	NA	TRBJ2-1	TGTGCCAGCAGTTCACAGGGTCCCTCCTACAATGAGCAGTTCTTC	CASSSQGPSYNEQFF
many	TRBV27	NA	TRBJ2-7	TGTGCCAGCAGTTTGGGTATCCGACGGGGCGAGCAGTACTTC	CASSLGIRRGEQYF
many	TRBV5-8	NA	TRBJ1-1	TGTGCCAGCAGCGTGAACCAGGGCGGTACTGAAGCTTTCTTT	CASSVNQGGTEAFF
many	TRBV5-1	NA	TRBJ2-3	TGCGCCAGCAGCCCCGTAGACACAGATACGCAGTATTTT	CASSPVDTDTQYF
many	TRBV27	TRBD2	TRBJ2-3	TGTGCCAGCAGTGGGAGGACTAGCGGGGGCACAGATACGCAGTATTTT	CASSGRTSGGTDTQYF
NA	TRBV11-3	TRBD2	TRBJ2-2	TGTGCCAGCAGCCCGGAGCGGGGGAGCGGGGAGCTGTTTTTT	CASSPERGSGELFF
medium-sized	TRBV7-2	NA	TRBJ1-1	TGTGCCAGCAGCCCCCACGGGGGGTATGGTGAAGCTTTCTTT	CASSPHGGYGEAFF
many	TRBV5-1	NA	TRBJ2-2	TGCGCCAGCAGCTTGGGGGGGCCAGGCACCGGGGAGCTGTTTTTT	CASSLGGPGTGELFF
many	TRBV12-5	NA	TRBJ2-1	TGTGCTAGTGGTTTTTCGCGGACTCGGATGAAACAGGGAGAGAATGAGCAGTTCTTC	CASGFSRTRMKQGENEQFF
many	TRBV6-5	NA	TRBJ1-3	TGTGCCAGCAGTTACTCCGGGTTGGGGGCGGACACCATATATTTT	CASSYSGLGADTIYF
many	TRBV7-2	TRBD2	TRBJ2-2	TGTGCCAGCAGGCCTCCGGGACTAGCGAACACCGGGGAGCTGTTTTTT	CASRPPGLANTGELFF
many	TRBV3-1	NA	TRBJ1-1	TGTGCCAGCAGCCAACAGGGAGGGAACACTGAAGCTTTCTTT	CASSQQGGNTEAFF
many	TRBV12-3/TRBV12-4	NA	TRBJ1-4	TGTGCCAGCAGTTCGACAGCGAAGTTGGAAAAACTGTTTTTT	CASSSTAKLEKLFF
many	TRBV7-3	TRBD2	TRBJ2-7	TGTGCCAGCAGCCCAGGTTCGGGGGGCTCCTACGAGCAGTACTTC	CASSPGSGGSYEQYF
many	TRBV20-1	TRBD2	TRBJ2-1	TGCAGTGCGACCACCCAGCGGGGAAGCTCCTACAATGAGCAGTTCTTC	CSATTQRGSSYNEQFF